Sequencing of this T cell receptor beta chain was carried out in a study of CD8 T cell repertoires and HIV-1 epitope variants. Study-wide background: T cells were stimulated with Twenty-five Gag and Nef peptides separately. An uncultured baseline aliquot held 1M T cells.

Only in-frame clones appear in the TCRdb table, and some are missing; sequencing was by immunoSEQ multiplex PCR. The table records a few thousand clones, 55% to 75% of them present only once. As concerns this clone: Antigen: not known.

The CDR3 spans 15 residues. From germline, CDR1 is WSHSY and CDR2 SAAADI. The source material was cultured CD8+ T cells derived from PBMCs. The clonotype comes from a male donor with HIV. The rearrangement links TRBV10-2 to TRBJ2-5, with 11 bases lining up with TRBD1. The DNA end is more similar to TRBJ2-7, so the J call may be wrong. The CDR3: CASSEIQGQGDEQYF. In DNA, the CDR3 is TGCGCCAGCAGTGAGATTCAGGGACAGGGGGACGAGCAGTACTTC.